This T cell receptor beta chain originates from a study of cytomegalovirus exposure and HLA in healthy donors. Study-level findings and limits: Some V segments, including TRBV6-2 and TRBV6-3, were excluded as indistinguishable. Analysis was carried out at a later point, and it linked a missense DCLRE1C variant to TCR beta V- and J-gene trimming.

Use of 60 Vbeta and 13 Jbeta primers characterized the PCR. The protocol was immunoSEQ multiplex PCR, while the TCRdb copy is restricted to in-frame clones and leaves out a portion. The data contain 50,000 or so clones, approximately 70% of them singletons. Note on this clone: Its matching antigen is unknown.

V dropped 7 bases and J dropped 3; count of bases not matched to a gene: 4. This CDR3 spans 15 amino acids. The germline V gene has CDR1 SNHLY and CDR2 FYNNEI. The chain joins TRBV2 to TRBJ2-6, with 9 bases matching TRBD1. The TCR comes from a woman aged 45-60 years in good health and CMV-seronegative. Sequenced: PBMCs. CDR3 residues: CASTQGAGGANVLTF. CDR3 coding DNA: TGTGCCAGCACACAGGGGGCTGGTGGGGCCAACGTCCTGACTTTC. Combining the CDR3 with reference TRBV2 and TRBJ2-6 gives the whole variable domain EPEVTQTPSHQVTQMGQEVILRCVPISNHLYFYWYRQILGQKVEFLVSFYNNEISEKSEIFDDQFSVERPDGSNFTLKIRSTKLEDSAMYFCASTQGAGGANVLTFGAGSRLTVL.